This T cell receptor beta chain emerged from a study of regulatory T cells in long-lasting Graves disease. CDR1 is MDHEN, CDR2 SYDVKM, per germline. The CDR3 consists of 16 residues. V lost 5 bases, J lost 5 bases, and 21 bases lay in between. Building of the TCR beta libraries involved iRepertoire HTBI primers and Arm-PCR of CDR3 regions. Using its own MiXCR run on the multiplex PCR reads, TCRdb lists one record per CDR3 protein. The sample carries more than 400,000 distinct CDR3 sequences, 16% recorded once. At least ten counts were recorded for this clonotype. Time point meaning: newly diagnosed GD, antithyroid drugs for less than 3 months. TCR sequences were obtained from RNA taken from PBMCs. These data also featured in a second study, about T cells in Graves' hyperthyroidism and ophthalmopathy.

This material consisted of peripheral blood mononuclear cells (PBMCs), taken at new diagnosis, from a patient treated with antithyroid drugs. This clonotype was obtained from a middle-aged man with Graves disease. The chain carries TRBV28 and TRBJ2-5; D may be TRBD2 (6 bases). The CDR3: CASSASLPGDRETQYF. The CDR3 DNA reads TGTGCCAGCAGTGCCTCGTTACCGGGGGATCGGGAGACCCAGTACTTC.